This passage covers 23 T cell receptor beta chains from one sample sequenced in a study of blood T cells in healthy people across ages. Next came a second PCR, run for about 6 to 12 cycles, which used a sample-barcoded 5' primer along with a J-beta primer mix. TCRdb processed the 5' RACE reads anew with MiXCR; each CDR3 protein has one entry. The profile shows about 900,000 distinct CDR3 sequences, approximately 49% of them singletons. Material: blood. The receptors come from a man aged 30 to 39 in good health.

The CDR3 protein is CASTRKGAEQYF. The CDR3 DNA follows: TGTGCCAGCACCCGGAAGGGGGCCGAGCAGTACTTC. The rearrangement links TRBV28 to TRBJ2-7; TRBD1 matches at 7 bases. The CDR3 consists of 12 residues. Looked up from germline, CDR1 is MDHEN and CDR2 is SYDVKM. V shed 7 bases and J 6 bases; nucleotides not matched to a gene: 6.

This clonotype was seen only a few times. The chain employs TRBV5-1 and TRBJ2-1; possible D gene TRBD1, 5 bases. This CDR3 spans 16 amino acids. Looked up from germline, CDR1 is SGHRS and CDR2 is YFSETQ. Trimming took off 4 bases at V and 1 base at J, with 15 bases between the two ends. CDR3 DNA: TGCGCCAGCAGCGGTAACGCAGGGTGGTCCTACAATGAGCAGTTCTTC. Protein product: CASSGNAGWSYNEQFF.

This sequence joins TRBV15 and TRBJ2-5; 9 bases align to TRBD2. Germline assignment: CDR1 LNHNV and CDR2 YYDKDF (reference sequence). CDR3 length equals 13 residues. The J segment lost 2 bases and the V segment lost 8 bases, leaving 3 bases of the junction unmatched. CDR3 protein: CATATSGQETQYF. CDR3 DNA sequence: TGTGCCACCGCGACTAGCGGTCAAGAGACCCAGTACTTC.

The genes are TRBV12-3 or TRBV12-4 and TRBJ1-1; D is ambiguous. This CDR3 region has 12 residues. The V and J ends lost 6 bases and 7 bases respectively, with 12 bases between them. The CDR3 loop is CASRIAPIEAFF. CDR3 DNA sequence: TGTGCCAGCAGGATCGCCCCGATTGAAGCTTTCTTT.

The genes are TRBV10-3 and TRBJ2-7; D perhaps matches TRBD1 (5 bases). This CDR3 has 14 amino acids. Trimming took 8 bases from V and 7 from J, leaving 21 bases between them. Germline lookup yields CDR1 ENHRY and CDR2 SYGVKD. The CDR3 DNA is TGTGCCATCGCCCAAGACAGTTCTTACAATGAGCAGTACTTC. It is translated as CAIAQDSSYNEQYF.

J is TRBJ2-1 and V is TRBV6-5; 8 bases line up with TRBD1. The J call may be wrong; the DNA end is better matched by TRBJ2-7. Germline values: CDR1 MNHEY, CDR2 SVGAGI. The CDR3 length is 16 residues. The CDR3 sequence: CASSLDRDRSMNEQYF. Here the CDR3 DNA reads TGTGCCAGCAGCCTAGACCGGGACAGGTCCATGAATGAGCAGTACTTC.

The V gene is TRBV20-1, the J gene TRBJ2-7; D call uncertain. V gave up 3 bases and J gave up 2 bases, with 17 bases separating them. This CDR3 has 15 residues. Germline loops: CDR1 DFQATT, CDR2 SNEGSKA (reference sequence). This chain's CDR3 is CSASTTEIYTYEQYF. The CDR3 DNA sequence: TGCAGTGCTAGTACTACAGAGATTTATACCTACGAGCAGTACTTC.

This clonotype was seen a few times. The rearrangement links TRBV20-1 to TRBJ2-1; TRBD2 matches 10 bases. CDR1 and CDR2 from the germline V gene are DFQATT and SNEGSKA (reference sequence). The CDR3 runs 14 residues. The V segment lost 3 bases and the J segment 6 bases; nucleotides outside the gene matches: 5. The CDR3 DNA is TGCAGTGCTAGTAAGGCTAGCGGGGGCAATGAGCAGTTCTTC. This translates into CSASKASGGNEQFF.

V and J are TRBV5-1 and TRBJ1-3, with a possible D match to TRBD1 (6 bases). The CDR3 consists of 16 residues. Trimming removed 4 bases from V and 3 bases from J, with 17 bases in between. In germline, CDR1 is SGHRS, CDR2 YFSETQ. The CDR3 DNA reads TGCGCCAGCAGCGAAAGTACAGGGCGGAGTGGAAACACCATATATTTT. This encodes CASSESTGRSGNTIYF.

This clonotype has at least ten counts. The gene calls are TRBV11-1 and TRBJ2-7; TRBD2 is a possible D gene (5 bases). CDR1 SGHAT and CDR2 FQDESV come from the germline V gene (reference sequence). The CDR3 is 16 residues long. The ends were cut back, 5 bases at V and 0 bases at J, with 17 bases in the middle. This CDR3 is CASSPEGSKVSYEQYF. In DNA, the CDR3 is TGTGCCAGCAGCCCAGAGGGCAGTAAGGTCTCCTACGAGCAGTACTTC. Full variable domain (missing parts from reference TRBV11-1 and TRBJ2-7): EAEVAQSPRYKITEKSQAVAFWCDPISGHATLYWYRQILGQGPELLVQFQDESVVDDSQLPKDRFSAERLKGVDSTLKIQPAELGDSAMYLCASSPEGSKVSYEQYFGPGTRLTVT.

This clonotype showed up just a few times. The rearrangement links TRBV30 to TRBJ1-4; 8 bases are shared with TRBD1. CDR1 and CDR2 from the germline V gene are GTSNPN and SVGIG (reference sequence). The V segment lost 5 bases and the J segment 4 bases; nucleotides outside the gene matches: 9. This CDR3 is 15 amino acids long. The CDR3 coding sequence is TGTGCCTGGTGCCCCCGGGACAGGCGTAATGAAAAACTGTTTTTT. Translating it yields CAWCPRDRRNEKLFF.

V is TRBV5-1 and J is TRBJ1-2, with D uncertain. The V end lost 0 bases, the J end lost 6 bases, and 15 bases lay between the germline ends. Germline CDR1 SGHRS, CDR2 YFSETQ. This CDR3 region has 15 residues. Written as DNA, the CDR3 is TGCGCCAGCAGCTTGGCGGCGGCGGTCCTCGATGGCTACACCTTC. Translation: CASSLAAAVLDGYTF.

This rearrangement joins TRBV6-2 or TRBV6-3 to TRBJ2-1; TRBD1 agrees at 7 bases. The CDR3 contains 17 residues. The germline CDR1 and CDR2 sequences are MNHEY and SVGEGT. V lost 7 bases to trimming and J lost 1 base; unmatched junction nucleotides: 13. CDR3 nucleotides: TGTGCCAGCATCTCCCTAGGGGGCTCCCTTTCCTACAATGAGCAGTTCTTC. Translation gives CASISLGGSLSYNEQFF.

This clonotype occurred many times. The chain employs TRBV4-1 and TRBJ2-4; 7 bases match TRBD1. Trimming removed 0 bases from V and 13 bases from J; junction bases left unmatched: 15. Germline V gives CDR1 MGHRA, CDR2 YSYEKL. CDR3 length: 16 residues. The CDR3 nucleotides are TGCGCCAGCAGCCAAGATAATGCATACGGACAGGAGGAGCAGTACTTC. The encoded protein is CASSQDNAYGQEEQYF.

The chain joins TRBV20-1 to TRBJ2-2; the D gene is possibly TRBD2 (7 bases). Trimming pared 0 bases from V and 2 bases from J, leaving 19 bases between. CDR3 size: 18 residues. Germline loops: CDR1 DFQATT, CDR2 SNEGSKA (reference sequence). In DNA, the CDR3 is TGCAGTGCTAGAGATCGAAAGGGGGGGGCGCGAAACACCGGGGAGCTGTTTTTT. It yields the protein CSARDRKGGARNTGELFF.

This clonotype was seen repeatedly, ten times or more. CDR3 in DNA: TGCAGCGTTGAAGAGTGGAGAAATAGTGAGCAGTTCTTC. The encoded protein is CSVEEWRNSEQFF. The chain uses TRBV29-1 and TRBJ2-1, with no clear D. This CDR3 spans 13 amino acids. Germline V lookup: CDR1 SQVTM, CDR2 ANQGSEA. V lost 0 bases and J 9 bases, leaving 12 bases between the germline ends.

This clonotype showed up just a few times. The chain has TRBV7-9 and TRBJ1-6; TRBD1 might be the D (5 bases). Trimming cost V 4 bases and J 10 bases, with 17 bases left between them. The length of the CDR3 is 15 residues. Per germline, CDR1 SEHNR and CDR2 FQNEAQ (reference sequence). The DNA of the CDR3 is TGTGCCAGCAGCTCGTCCCGGGACCCAAAGTCACCCCTCCACTTT. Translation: CASSSSRDPKSPLHF.

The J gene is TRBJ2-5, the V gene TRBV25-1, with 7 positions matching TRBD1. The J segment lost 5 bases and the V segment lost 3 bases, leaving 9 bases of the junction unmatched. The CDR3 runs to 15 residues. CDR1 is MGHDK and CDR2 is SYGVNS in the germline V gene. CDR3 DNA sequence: TGTGCCAGCAGTGACCCCTCGACAGGGTGGGAGACCCAGTACTTC. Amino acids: CASSDPSTGWETQYF.

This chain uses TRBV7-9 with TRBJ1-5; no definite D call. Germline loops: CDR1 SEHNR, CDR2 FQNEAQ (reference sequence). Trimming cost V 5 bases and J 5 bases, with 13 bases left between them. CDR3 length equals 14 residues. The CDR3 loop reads CASSGTDGYQPQHF. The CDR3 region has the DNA TGTGCCAGCAGCGGAACAGACGGATATCAGCCCCAGCATTTT.

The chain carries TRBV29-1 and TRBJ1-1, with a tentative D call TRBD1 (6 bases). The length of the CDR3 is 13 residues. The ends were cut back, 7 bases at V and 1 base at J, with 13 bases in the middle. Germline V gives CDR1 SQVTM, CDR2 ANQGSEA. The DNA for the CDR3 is TGCAGCGCGATTCGACAGGCGAACACTGAAGCTTTCTTT. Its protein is CSAIRQANTEAFF.

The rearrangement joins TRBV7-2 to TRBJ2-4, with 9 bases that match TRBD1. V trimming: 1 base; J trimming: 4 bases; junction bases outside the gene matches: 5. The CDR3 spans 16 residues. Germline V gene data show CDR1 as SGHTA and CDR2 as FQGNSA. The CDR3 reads CASSLEQGAMKNIQYF. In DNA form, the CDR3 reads TGTGCCAGCAGCTTAGAACAGGGGGCAATGAAAAACATTCAGTACTTC.

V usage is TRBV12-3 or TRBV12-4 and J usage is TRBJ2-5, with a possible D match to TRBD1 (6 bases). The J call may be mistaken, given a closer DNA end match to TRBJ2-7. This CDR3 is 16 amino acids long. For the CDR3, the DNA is TGTGCCAGCAGTTTGGCAAAGTGGACAGAGAATTACGAGCAGTACTTC. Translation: CASSLAKWTENYEQYF.

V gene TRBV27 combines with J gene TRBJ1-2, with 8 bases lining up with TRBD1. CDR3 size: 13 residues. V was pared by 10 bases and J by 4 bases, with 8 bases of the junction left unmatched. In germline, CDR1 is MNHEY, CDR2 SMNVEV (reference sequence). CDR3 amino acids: CATFDRGVYGYTF. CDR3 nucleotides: TGTGCCACCTTCGACAGGGGTGTCTATGGCTACACCTTC.